There are many counts of the clone carrying this TCR beta chain. As yet, its antigen is unknown. The study excluded patients with uncontrolled infection, other autoimmune disease, pregnancy or lactation. The data originate from a study of T cells in Graves' hyperthyroidism and ophthalmopathy. Study-level results: Ophthalmopathy, which appeared later, was predicted by the model a median about 6 months before onset.

Germline trimming cut 2 bases from V and 2 bases from J; bases unmatched to any gene: 1. The CDR3 sequence is 14 residues long. Germline CDR1 KGHSH, CDR2 LQKENI. Template material for amplifying TCR beta CDR3 regions consisted of RNA transcripts. Researchers ran a first-round RT-PCR on the TCR CDR3 using the HTBI primer set. TCRdb analysed the multiplex PCR reads with MiXCR anew, one entry per CDR3 protein. In the table there are some 760,000 distinct CDR3 sequences, around 15% of which are singletons. This rearrangement joins TRBV18 to TRBJ2-7, with 9 bases fitting TRBD1. The sequence was collected from a woman aged 18-30 years with Graves' hyperthyroidism. The specimen sequenced was blood. The CDR3 nucleotides are TGTGCCAGCTCACCAGGACAGGGGACCTACGAGCAGTACTTC. It codes for CASSPGQGTYEQYF. The complete variable domain, with remaining parts taken from reference TRBV18 and TRBJ2-7, reads NAGVMQNPRHLVRRRGQEARLRCSPMKGHSHVYWYRQLPEEGLKFMVYLQKENIIDESGMPKERFSAEFPKEGPSILRIQQVVRGDSAAYFCASSPGQGTYEQYFGPGTRLTVT.